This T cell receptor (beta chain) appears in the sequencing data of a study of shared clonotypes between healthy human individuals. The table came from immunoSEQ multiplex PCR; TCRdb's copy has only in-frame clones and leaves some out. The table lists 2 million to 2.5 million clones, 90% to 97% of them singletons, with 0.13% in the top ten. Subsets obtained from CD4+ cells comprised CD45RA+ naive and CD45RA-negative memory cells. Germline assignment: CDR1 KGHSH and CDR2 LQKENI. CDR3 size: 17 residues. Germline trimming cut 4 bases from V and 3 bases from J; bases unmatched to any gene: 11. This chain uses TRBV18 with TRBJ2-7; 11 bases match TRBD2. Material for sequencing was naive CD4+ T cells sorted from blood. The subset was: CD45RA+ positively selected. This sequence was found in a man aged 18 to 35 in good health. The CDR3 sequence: CASSRGTSGSYHYEQYF. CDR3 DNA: TGTGCCAGCTCACGAGGGACTAGCGGAAGTTACCACTACGAGCAGTACTTC.